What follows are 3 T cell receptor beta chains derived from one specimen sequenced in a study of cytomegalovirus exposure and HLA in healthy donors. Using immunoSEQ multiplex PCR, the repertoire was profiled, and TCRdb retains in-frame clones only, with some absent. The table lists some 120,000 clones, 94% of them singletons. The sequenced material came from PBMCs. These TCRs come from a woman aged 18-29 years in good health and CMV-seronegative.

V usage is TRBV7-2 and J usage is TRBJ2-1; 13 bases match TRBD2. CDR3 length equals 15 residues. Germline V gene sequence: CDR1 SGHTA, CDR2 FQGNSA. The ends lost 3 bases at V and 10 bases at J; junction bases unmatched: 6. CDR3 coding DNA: TGTGCCAGCAGCTTCGGACTAGCGGGAGTAGAGGAGCAGTTCTTC. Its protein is CASSFGLAGVEEQFF. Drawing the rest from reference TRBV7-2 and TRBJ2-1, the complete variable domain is GAGVSQSPSNKVTEKGKDVELRCDPISGHTALYWYRQSLGQGLEFLIYFQGNSAPDKSGLPSDRFSAERTGGSVSTLTIQRTQQEDSAVYLCASSFGLAGVEEQFFGPGTRLTVL.

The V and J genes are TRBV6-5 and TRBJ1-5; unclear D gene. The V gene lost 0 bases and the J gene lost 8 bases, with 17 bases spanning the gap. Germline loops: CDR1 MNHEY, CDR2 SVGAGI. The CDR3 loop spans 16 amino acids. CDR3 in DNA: TGTGCCAGCAGTTACTCTGCTGTTCCCGCGGGGAAGCCCCAGCATTTT. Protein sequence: CASSYSAVPAGKPQHF.

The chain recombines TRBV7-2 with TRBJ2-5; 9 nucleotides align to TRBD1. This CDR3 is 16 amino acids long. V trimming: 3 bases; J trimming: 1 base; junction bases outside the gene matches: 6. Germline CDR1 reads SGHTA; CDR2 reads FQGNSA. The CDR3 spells CASSFRQGGTQETQYF. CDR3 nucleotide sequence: TGTGCCAGCAGCTTCAGACAGGGGGGAACCCAAGAGACCCAGTACTTC.